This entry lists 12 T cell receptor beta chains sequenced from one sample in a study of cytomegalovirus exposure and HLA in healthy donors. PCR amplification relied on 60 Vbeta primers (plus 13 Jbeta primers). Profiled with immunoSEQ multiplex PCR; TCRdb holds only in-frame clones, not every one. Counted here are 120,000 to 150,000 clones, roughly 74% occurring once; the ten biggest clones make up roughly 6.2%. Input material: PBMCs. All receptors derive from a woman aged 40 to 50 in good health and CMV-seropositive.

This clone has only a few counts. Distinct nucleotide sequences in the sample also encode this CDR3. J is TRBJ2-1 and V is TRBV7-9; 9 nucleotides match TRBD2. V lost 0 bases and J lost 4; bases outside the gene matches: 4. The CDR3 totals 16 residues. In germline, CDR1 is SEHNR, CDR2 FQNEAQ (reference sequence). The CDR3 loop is CASSLALAGTYNEQFF. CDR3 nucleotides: TGTGCCAGCAGCTTAGCTCTAGCGGGAACATACAATGAGCAGTTCTTC.

The chain's CDR3 is CASILGGTNEKLFF. As DNA, the CDR3 is TGTGCCAGCATCCTGGGAGGAACTAATGAAAAACTGTTTTTT. The genes are TRBV6-1 and TRBJ1-4; D gene ambiguous. The V and J ends lost 7 bases and 1 base respectively, with 10 bases between them. The CDR3 is 14 amino acids. Germline lookup yields CDR1 MNHNS and CDR2 SASEGT.

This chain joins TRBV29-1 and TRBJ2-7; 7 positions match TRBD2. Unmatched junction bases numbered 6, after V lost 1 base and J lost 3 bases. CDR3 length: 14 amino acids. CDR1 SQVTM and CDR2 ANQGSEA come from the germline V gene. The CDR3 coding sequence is TGCAGCGTTGAAGGCGGGGGAAAGGGCTACGAGCAGTACTTC. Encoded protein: CSVEGGGKGYEQYF.

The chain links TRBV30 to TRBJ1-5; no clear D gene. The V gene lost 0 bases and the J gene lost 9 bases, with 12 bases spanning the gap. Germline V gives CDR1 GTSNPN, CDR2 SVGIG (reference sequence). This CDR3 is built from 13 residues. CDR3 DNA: TGTGCCTGGAGTGTCCGGGTCCCTCCGCCCCAGCATTTT. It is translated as CAWSVRVPPPQHF. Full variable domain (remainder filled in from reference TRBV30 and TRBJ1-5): SQTIHQWPATLVQPVGSPLSLECTVEGTSNPNLYWYRQAAGRGLQLLFYSVGIGQISSEVPQNLSASRPQDRQFILSSKKLLLSDSGFYLCAWSVRVPPPQHFGDGTRLSIL.

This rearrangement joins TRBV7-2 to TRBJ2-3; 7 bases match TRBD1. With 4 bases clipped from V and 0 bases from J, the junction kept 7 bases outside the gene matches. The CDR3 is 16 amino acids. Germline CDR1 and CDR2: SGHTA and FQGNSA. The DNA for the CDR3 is TGTGCCAGCAGCTACCCGGGACAGACTAGCACAGATACGCAGTATTTT. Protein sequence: CASSYPGQTSTDTQYF.

The CDR3 DNA follows: TGTGCCATCAGTGAGACCCCAGGGGATCAGCCCCAGCATTTT. Its protein product is CAISETPGDQPQHF. The V call is TRBV10-3, the J call TRBJ1-5; TRBD1 is a possible D gene (6 bases). With 2 bases removed from V and 5 bases from J, the gap between germline ends came to 10 bases. The CDR3 length is 14 residues. CDR1 is ENHRY, CDR2 SYGVKD, per germline.

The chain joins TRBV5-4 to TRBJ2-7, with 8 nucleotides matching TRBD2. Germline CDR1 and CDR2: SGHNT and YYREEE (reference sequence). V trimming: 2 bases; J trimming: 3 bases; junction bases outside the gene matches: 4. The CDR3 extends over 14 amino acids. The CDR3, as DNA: TGTGCCAGCAGCTTTGGCGGGAGGCTCTACGAGCAGTACTTC. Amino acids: CASSFGGRLYEQYF. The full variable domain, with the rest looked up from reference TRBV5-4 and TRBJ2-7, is ETGVTQSPTHLIKTRGQQVTLRCSSQSGHNTVSWYQQALGQGPQFIFQYYREEENGRGNFPPRFSGLQFPNYSSELNVNALELDDSALYLCASSFGGRLYEQYFGPGTRLTVT.

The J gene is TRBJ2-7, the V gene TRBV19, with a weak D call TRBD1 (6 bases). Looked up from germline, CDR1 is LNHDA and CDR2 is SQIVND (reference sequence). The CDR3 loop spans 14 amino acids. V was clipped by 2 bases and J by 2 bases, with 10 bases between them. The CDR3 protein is CASSIKRTAYEQYF. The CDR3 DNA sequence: TGTGCCAGTAGTATAAAACGGACAGCCTACGAGCAGTACTTC.

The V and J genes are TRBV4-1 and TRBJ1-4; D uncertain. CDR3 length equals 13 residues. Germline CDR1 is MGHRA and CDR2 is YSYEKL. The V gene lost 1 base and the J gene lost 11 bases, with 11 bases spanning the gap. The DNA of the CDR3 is TGCGCCAGCAGCCAAGTCGCTACGGAGAAACTGTTTTTT. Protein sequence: CASSQVATEKLFF.

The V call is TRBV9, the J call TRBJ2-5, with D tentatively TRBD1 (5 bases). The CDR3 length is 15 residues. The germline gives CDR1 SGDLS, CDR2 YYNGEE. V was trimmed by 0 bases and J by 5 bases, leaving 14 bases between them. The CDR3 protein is CASSVGSGAGETQYF. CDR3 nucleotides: TGTGCCAGCAGCGTAGGGTCTGGGGCTGGGGAGACCCAGTACTTC.

In nucleotides, the CDR3 is TGTGCCAGCAGAACCCTAGCGGGGATTTACGAGCAGTACTTC. This sequence encodes CASRTLAGIYEQYF. The J gene is TRBJ2-7, the V gene TRBV27; 9 bases align to TRBD2. CDR3 size: 14 residues. V lost 6 bases, J lost 4 bases, and 7 bases stayed unmatched. Germline V lookup: CDR1 MNHEY, CDR2 SMNVEV (reference sequence).

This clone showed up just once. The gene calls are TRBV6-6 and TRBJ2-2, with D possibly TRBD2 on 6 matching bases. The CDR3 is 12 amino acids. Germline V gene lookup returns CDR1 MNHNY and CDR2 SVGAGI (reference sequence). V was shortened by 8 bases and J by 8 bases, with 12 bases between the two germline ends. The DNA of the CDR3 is TGTGCCAGCCGCGGGACCGCAGGGGAGCTGTTTTTT. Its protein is CASRGTAGELFF.